These 3 T cell receptor beta chains were all obtained from the same sample, sequenced in a study of radiotherapy plus CTLA-4 blockade in lung cancer. Profiling relied on immunoSEQ multiplex PCR, and the TCRdb table lists in-frame clones only, not all of them. The table has some 30,000 clones, 75% to 85% seen once. Sequencing used peripheral blood, obtained from a patient treated with radiotherapy plus ipilimumab. These receptors came from a human donor with non-small cell lung cancer that progressed on radiotherapy plus ipilimumab.

This clone has more than one count but fewer than ten. This chain connects TRBV4-3 to TRBJ1-1; D gene unclear. The CDR3 totals 15 residues. V lost 1 base to trimming and J lost 2 bases, with 11 bases between them. Germline values: CDR1 LGHNA, CDR2 YSLEER. In DNA, the CDR3 is TGCGCCAGCAGCCAAGCGACCGGGATTAACACTGAAGCTTTCTTT. Translating it yields CASSQATGINTEAFF.

The chain is built from TRBV7-2 and TRBJ2-2; 12 nucleotides line up with TRBD2. Germline lookup yields CDR1 SGHTA and CDR2 FQGNSA. This CDR3 region has 17 residues. J gave up 7 bases and V 3 bases, and 9 bases lay outside the gene matches. CDR3 region: CASSLTSGGLVGGELFF. The CDR3 nucleotides read TGTGCCAGCAGCTTGACTAGCGGGGGCCTCGTGGGCGGGGAGCTGTTTTTT.

The CDR3 coding sequence is TGTGCCAACCTGTTGTGGCGGGGCGGGGTACGGGGGACAGATACGCAGTATTTT. Translation gives CANLLWRGGVRGTDTQYF. The chain employs TRBV2 and TRBJ2-3; D is possibly TRBD2 (6 bases). V shed 10 bases and J shed 3 bases, with 29 bases lying between them. Germline CDR1 SNHLY, CDR2 FYNNEI. This CDR3 region has 18 residues.